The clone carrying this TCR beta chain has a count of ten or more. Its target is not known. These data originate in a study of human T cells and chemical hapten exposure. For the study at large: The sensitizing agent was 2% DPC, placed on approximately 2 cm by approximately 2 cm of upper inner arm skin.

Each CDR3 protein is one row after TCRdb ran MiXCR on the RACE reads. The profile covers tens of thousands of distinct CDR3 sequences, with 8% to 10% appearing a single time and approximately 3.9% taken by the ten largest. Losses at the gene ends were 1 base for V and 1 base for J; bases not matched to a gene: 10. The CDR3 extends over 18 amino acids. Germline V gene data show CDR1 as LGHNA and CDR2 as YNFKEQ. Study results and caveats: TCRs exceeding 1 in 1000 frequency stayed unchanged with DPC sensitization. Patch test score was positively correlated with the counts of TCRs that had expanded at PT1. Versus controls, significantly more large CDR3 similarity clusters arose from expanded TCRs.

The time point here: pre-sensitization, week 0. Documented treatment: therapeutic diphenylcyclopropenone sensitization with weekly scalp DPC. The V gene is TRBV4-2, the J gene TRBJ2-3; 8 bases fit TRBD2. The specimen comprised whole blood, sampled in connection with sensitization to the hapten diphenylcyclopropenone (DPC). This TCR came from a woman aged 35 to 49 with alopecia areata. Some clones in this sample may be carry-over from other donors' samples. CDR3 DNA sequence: TGTGCCAGCAGCCAAGTGGCGGGGGGCGCCTCGGGCACAGATACGCAGTATTTT. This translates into CASSQVAGGASGTDTQYF.